The clone carrying this T cell receptor beta chain turned up a few times. Each CDR3 protein gets one entry after TCRdb re-called the 5' RACE reads with MiXCR. The repertoire holds more than 450,000 distinct CDR3 sequences, with roughly 18% as singletons. Trimming pared 1 base from V and 7 bases from J, leaving 11 bases between. The germline V gene encodes CDR1 SGHTA and CDR2 FQGNSA. This CDR3 contains 13 residues. This entry belongs to a study of T-cell memory formation after mild COVID-19. Specimen: PBMCs or a T cell subset sorted from them (not recorded which). The source of this sequence is an adult woman who had mild COVID-19 (a few samples of this study predate the infection). Cell type and time point are not known. V and J are TRBV7-2 and TRBJ2-7; D call uncertain. The CDR3 reads CASSLVTKGEQYF. CDR3 nucleotide sequence: TGTGCCAGCAGCTTAGTGACCAAAGGGGAGCAGTACTTC.